This T cell receptor (beta chain) derives from a study of technical replicates of blood from several donors. TCRdb's copy holds only in-frame clones and misses some; the assay was immunoSEQ multiplex PCR. Of about 59,000 clones listed, around 93% are singletons. The germline gives CDR1 LNHDA, CDR2 SQIVND (reference sequence). This CDR3 contains 14 residues. V gave up 2 bases and J gave up 0 bases, with 7 bases separating them. The clonotype comes from a human donor in good health. Some clones in this sample may be carry-over from other donors' samples. The sample was PBMCs. V and J are TRBV19 and TRBJ2-5; D gene unclear. CDR3 DNA: TGTGCCAGTAGTATAACAGCCTACCAAGAGACCCAGTACTTC. It encodes CASSITAYQETQYF.